The T cell receptor beta chain under discussion was sequenced for a study of T cell repertoires in cytomegalovirus infection. Study overall: Public TCR beta signatures marked donors with CMV infection and the matching HLA.

Each CDR3 protein gets one entry after TCRdb re-called the reads with MiXCR. This sample has more than 55,000 distinct CDR3 sequences, with 20% to 25% found just once. Concerning this clonotype itself: What it recognizes is unknown.

Findings of the study overall: Dominating the ex vivo response were TCR beta clonotypes that were CMV-specific and HLA-C-restricted.

The J segment lost 10 bases and the V segment lost 4 bases, leaving 16 bases of the junction unmatched. There are 16 residues in the CDR3. Germline lookup yields CDR1 MNHEY and CDR2 SVGEGT. The chain recombines TRBV6-2 or TRBV6-3 with TRBJ1-1; TRBD1 matches 9 bases. The clonotype originates from a human donor in good health (CMV status not recorded). Some clones in this sample may be carry-over from other donors' samples. Sequenced here: CD8+ T cells from cultured PBMCs, sampled from culture after CMV antigen stimulation. In DNA, the CDR3 is TGTGCCAGCAGTTTTTCCTACCGGGACAGGGAGGTTCGAGCTTTCTTT. It codes for CASSFSYRDREVRAFF.